Listed here is a single T cell receptor beta chain. Original handling: By means of reference gene primer amplification, nucleated cell counts were estimated. Some clones are missing from TCRdb's copy, which holds only in-frame ones; the method was immunoSEQ multiplex PCR. The V and J calls and clone size come from that table; D and trimming were worked out from the DNA. Here the sample spans about 72,000 clones, more than 80% being singletons. The sample is drawn from a study of blood T cell repertoires in COVID-19. Study overall: The United States, Italy and Spain provided the acute and convalescent COVID-19 samples.

This TCR was recovered from a woman of 80 years or more with active or convalescent COVID-19. Sequencing was carried out using peripheral blood.

The CDR3 region has the DNA TGTGCCAGCAGGTTTGGCAGTCACTCTGGAAACACCATATATTTT. Its protein is CASRFGSHSGNTIYF. V and J are TRBV5-6 and TRBJ1-3, with D unresolved. The CDR3 is made up of 15 amino acids. Per the germline V gene, CDR1 is SGHDT and CDR2 is YYEEEE. Trimming removed 5 bases at V and 0 bases at J, with 12 bases between.